Shown below are 11 T cell receptor beta chains from a single sample sequenced in a study of blood T cell repertoires in COVID-19. This table comes from immunoSEQ multiplex PCR, and its TCRdb copy is limited to in-frame clones, with some not included. The sample shows some 260,000 clones, around 88% of them seen only once. The sequenced sample consisted of peripheral blood. These receptors all come from a man older than 75 with acute or convalescent COVID-19.

The gene calls are TRBV7-9 and TRBJ2-1; 13 nucleotides agree with TRBD2. The CDR3 runs 17 residues. V was pared by 1 base and J by 10 bases, with 10 bases of the junction left unmatched. CDR1 and CDR2 from the germline V gene are SEHNR and FQNEAQ (reference sequence). The CDR3 here is CASSLDGLAGESREQFF. Here the CDR3 DNA reads TGTGCCAGCAGCTTAGACGGACTAGCGGGAGAATCAAGAGAGCAGTTCTTC.

This chain connects TRBV7-3 to TRBJ2-2; 9 bases agree with TRBD1. The CDR3 loop spans 14 amino acids. The germline CDR1 and CDR2 sequences are SGHTA and FQGTGA. V was clipped by 4 bases and J by 7 bases; unmatched bases: 4. CDR3: CASSSGQGSGELFF. For the CDR3, the DNA is TGTGCCAGCAGCTCGGGACAGGGTAGCGGGGAGCTGTTTTTT.

The chain recombines TRBV27 with TRBJ1-1; D might be TRBD1 (6 bases). Trimming stripped 5 bases from V and 4 bases from J, with 14 bases between. From germline, CDR1 is MNHEY and CDR2 SMNVEV (reference sequence). CDR3 length: 14 residues. This CDR3 reads CASSAISGATEAFF. The CDR3 region has the DNA TGTGCCAGCAGTGCCATTTCAGGGGCCACTGAAGCTTTCTTT.

Concerning this clone: This sample includes further DNA sequences coding for the same CDR3. Written as DNA, the CDR3 is TGCGCCAGCAGCTTGGTTTCAGGGGCTAATCAGCCCCAGCATTTT. Translating gives CASSLVSGANQPQHF. The chain links TRBV5-1 to TRBJ1-5, with D perhaps TRBD1 (6 bases). V was pared by 0 bases and J by 4 bases, with 11 bases between. The CDR3 runs 15 residues. Per the germline V gene, CDR1 is SGHRS and CDR2 is YFSETQ.

The CDR3 DNA follows: TGTGCCATCAGTGAGTCGGGACAGGGGGTCAGGGAGACCCAGTACTTC. As protein: CAISESGQGVRETQYF. The V and J genes are TRBV10-3 and TRBJ2-5; TRBD1 matches at 11 bases. Per the germline V gene, CDR1 is ENHRY and CDR2 is SYGVKD. The CDR3 has 16 residues. With 0 bases clipped from V and 5 bases from J, the junction kept 5 bases outside the gene matches.

The chain is built from TRBV3-1 (or the pseudogene TRBV3-2) and TRBJ2-6; D is unresolved. With 0 bases removed from V and 4 bases from J, the gap between germline ends came to 7 bases. The CDR3 runs to 15 residues. The germline V gene encodes CDR1 LGHDT and CDR2 YNNKEL (reference sequence). The CDR3 nucleotides are TGTGCCAGCAGCCAAGATAGCTCCGGGGCCAACGTCCTGACTTTC. This encodes CASSQDSSGANVLTF.

The genes are TRBV25-1 and TRBJ2-1, with TRBD2 as a possible D gene (5 bases). This CDR3 contains 16 residues. Trimming removed 1 base from V and 5 bases from J, with 15 bases in between. Per the germline V gene, CDR1 is MGHDK and CDR2 is SYGVNS. CDR3 in amino acids: CASSESRGYGHNEQFF. DNA for the CDR3: TGTGCCAGCAGTGAATCTCGGGGATATGGCCACAATGAGCAGTTCTTC.

The gene calls are TRBV19 and TRBJ2-7; TRBD1 matches at 7 bases. CDR3 length equals 13 residues. The trim removed 3 bases at V and 8 bases at J, leaving 7 bases unmatched. Germline CDR1 is LNHDA and CDR2 is SQIVND (reference sequence). The CDR3 sequence: CASSIPGQEKQYF. The DNA for the CDR3 is TGTGCCAGTAGTATCCCAGGACAGGAAAAGCAGTACTTC. The variable domain in full, completed from reference TRBV19 and TRBJ2-7, reads DGGITQSPKYLFRKEGQNVTLSCEQNLNHDAMYWYRQDPGQGLRLIYYSQIVNDFQKGDIAEGYSVSREKKESFPLTVTSAQKNPTAFYLCASSIPGQEKQYFGPGTRLTVT.

V gene TRBV19 combines with J gene TRBJ1-6; D ambiguous. The CDR3 is 15 residues long. Deletions cut 4 bases from V and 6 bases from J, with 13 bases between. The germline V gene has CDR1 LNHDA and CDR2 SQIVND (reference sequence). The CDR3 loop is CASSTGGVRNSPLHF. The CDR3 DNA is TGTGCCAGTAGTACCGGCGGGGTTCGTAATTCACCCCTCCACTTT.

This chain connects TRBV19 to TRBJ1-5; 9 bases line up with TRBD1. CDR1 is LNHDA and CDR2 is SQIVND in the germline V gene (reference sequence). The ends lost 5 bases at V and 7 bases at J; junction bases unmatched: 12. The CDR3 length is 16 residues. CDR3 protein: CASSPGDRGLGQPQHF. For the CDR3, the DNA is TGTGCCAGTAGTCCCGGTGACAGGGGGTTAGGACAGCCCCAGCATTTT.

The chain uses TRBV5-1 and TRBJ2-6; 8 bases are a match to TRBD1. V trimming: 4 bases; J trimming: 4 bases; junction bases outside the gene matches: 7. Per the germline V gene, CDR1 is SGHRS and CDR2 is YFSETQ. This CDR3 comprises 16 residues. The CDR3 region is CASSSRQGYGANVLTF. In nucleotides, the CDR3 is TGCGCCAGCAGCAGTCGACAGGGGTACGGGGCCAACGTCCTGACTTTC.